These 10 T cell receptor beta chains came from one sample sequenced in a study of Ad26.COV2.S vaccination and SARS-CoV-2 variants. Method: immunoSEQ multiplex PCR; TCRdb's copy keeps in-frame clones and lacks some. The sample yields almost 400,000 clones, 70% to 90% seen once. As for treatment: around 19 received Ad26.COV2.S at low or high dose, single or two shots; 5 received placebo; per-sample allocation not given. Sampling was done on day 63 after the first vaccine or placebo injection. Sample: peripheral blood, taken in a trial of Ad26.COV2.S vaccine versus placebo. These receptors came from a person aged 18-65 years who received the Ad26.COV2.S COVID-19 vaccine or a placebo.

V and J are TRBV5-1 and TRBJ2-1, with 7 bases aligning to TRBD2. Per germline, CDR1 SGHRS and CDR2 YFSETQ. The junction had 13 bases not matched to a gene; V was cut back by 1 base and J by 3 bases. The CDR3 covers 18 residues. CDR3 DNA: TGCGCCAGCAGCTTGTTGGTGCCCGATCTAGCGGACTACAATGAGCAGTTCTTC. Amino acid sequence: CASSLLVPDLADYNEQFF.

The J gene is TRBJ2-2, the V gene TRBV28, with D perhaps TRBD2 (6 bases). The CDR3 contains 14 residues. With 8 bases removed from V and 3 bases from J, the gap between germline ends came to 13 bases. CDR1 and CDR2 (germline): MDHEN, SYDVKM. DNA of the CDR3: TGTGCCAGCGGCCCCTCTAGCGACACCGGGGAGCTGTTTTTT. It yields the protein CASGPSSDTGELFF.

The CDR3 nucleotides read TGTGCCAGCAGATCAGCGGGAGGGGTGAATGAGCAGTTCTTC. Protein: CASRSAGGVNEQFF. The V and J genes are TRBV5-4 and TRBJ2-1, with 10 bases aligning to TRBD2. The germline V gene has CDR1 SGHNT and CDR2 YYREEE (reference sequence). V shed 5 bases, J shed 7 bases, and the junction held 6 bases outside the gene matches. The CDR3 consists of 14 residues.

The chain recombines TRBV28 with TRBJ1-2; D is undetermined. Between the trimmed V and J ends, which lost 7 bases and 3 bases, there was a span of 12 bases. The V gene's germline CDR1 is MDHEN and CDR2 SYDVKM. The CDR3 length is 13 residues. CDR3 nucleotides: TGTGCCAGCAAGGGCTTTGGGGACTATGGCTACACCTTC. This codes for CASKGFGDYGYTF.

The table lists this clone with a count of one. CDR3 nucleotide sequence: TGTGCCAGCAGTCCGGACAGGGCGGACACCGGGGAGCTGTTTTTT. The encoded protein is CASSPDRADTGELFF. This chain uses TRBV6-5 with TRBJ2-2, with TRBD1 identical over 8 bases. The CDR3 totals 15 residues. The V gene's germline CDR1 is MNHEY and CDR2 SVGAGI. J was trimmed by 3 bases and V by 5 bases; bases with no gene match: 5.

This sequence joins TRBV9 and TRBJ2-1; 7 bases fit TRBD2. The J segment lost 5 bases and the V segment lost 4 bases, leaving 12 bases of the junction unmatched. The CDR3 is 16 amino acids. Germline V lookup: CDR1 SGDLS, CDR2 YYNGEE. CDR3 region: CASSPSPGGLDNEQFF. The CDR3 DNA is TGTGCCAGCAGCCCCTCCCCGGGAGGCCTAGACAATGAGCAGTTCTTC.

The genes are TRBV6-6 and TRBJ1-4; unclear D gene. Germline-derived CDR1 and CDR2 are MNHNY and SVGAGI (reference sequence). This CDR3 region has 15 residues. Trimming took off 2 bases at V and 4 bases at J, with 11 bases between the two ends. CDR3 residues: CASSYGAGINEKLFF. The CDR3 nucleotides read TGTGCCAGCAGTTACGGAGCAGGCATTAATGAAAAACTGTTTTTT.

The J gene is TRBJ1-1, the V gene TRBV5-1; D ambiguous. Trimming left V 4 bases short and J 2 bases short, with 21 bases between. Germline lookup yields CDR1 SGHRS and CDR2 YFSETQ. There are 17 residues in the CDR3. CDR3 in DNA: TGCGCCAGCAGCCCGTATGGCGACATCTCTGGAAACACTGAAGCTTTCTTT. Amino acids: CASSPYGDISGNTEAFF. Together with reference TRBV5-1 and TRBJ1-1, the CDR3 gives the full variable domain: KAGVTQTPRYLIKTRGQQVTLSCSPISGHRSVSWYQQTPGQGLQFLFEYFSETQRNKGNFPGRFSGRQFSNSRSEMNVSTLELGDSALYLCASSPYGDISGNTEAFFGQGTRLTVV.

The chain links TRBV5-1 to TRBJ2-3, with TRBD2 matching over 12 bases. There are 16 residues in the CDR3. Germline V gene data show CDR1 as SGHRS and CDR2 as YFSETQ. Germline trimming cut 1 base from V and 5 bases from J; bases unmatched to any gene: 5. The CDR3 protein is CASSLPTSGSRDTQYF. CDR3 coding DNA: TGCGCCAGCAGCTTGCCGACTAGCGGGAGTAGAGATACGCAGTATTTT. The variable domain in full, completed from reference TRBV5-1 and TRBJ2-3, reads KAGVTQTPRYLIKTRGQQVTLSCSPISGHRSVSWYQQTPGQGLQFLFEYFSETQRNKGNFPGRFSGRQFSNSRSEMNVSTLELGDSALYLCASSLPTSGSRDTQYFGPGTRLTVL.

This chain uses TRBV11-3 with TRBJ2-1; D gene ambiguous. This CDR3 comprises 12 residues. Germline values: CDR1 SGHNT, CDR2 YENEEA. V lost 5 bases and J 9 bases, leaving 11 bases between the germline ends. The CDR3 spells CASSARDREQFF. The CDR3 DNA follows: TGTGCCAGCAGCGCAAGGGATCGTGAGCAGTTCTTC.